This TCR beta chain is drawn from a study of OX40 agonist ivuxolimab in advanced cancers. Study at large: The patients' treatment was ivuxolimab, an agonistic anti-OX40 (CD134) antibody. Aged roughly 23 to 85 with a mean of 60 years, they were less than 90% male.

Turning to this clone: The target antigen is unknown.

Repertoires were generated with immunoSEQ multiplex PCR, while TCRdb's copy carries only in-frame clones and drops some. The repertoire holds just under 85,000 clones, with around four fifths as singletons. Study conclusions and caveats: On average, CD8+ T cells had more expanded clones than CD4+. Antigen specificity of clonally expanded peripheral T cells was not established.

Trimming removed 3 bases from V and 8 bases from J; junction bases left unmatched: 7. The CDR3 extends over 14 amino acids. Per the germline V gene, CDR1 is SGHNT and CDR2 is YYREEE (reference sequence). The material was CD4+ or CD8+ T cells sorted from blood, obtained in a trial of the OX40 agonist ivuxolimab. The receptor was isolated from an adult with an advanced solid tumor such as melanoma, head and neck, liver or kidney cancer. J is TRBJ2-1 and V is TRBV5-4, with TRBD1 matching 8 bases. CDR3 coding DNA: TGTGCCAGCAGCTCCCCGACAGGGGTGGATGAGCAGTTCTTC. It is translated as CASSSPTGVDEQFF.